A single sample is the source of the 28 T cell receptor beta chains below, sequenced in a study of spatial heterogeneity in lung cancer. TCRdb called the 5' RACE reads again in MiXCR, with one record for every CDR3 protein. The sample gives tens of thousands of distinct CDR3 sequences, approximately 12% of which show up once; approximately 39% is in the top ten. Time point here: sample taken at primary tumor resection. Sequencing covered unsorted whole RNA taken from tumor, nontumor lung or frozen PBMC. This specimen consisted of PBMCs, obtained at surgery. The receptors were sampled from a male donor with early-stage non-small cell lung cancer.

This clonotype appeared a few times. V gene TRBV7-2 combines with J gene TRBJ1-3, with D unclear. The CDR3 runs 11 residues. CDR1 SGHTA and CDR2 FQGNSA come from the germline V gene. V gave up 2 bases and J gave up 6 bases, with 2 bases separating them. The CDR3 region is CASSLLNTIYF. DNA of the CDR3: TGTGCCAGCAGCTTACTAAACACCATATATTTT.

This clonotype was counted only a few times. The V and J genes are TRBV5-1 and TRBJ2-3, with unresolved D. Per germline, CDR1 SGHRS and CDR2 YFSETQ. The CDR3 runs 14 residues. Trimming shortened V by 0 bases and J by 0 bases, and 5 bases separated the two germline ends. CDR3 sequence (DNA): TGCGCCAGCAGCTTGGTCGATAGCACAGATACGCAGTATTTT. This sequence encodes CASSLVDSTDTQYF.

CDR3 sequence reads: CASSQVSEGETQYF. CDR3 in DNA: TGTGCCAGCAGCCAAGTGTCGGAGGGAGAGACCCAGTACTTC. This sequence joins TRBV4-2 and TRBJ2-5; maybe TRBD2 (6 bases). Germline CDR1 and CDR2: LGHNA and YNFKEQ. V was clipped by 1 base and J by 4 bases, with 10 bases between them. This CDR3 has 14 amino acids.

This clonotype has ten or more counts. The CDR3 nucleotides are TGTGCCAGCAGCTTACTTCAAGAGACCCAGTACTTC. Amino acid sequence: CASSLLQETQYF. This chain uses TRBV7-9 with TRBJ2-5, with unresolved D. Trimming removed 2 bases at V and 2 bases at J, with 3 bases between. CDR3 length equals 12 residues. Germline values: CDR1 SEHNR, CDR2 FQNEAQ (reference sequence).

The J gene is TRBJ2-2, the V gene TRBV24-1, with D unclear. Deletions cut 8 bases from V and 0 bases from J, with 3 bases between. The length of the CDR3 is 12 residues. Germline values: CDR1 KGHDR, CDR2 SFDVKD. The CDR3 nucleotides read TGTGCCACCACGGCGAACACCGGGGAGCTGTTTTTT. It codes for CATTANTGELFF.

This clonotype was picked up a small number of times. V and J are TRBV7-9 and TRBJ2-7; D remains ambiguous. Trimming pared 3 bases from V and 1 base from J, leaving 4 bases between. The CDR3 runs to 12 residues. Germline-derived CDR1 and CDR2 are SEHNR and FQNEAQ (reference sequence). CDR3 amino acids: CASSLQSYEQYF. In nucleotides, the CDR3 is TGTGCCAGCAGCTTGCAGTCCTACGAGCAGTACTTC.

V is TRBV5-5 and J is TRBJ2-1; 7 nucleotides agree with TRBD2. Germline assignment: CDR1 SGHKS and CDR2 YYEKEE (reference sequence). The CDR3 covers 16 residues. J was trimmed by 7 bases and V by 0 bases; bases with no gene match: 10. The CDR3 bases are TGTGCCAGCAGCTTGGAGTGGCGGGAGTGGGAAAATGAGCAGTTCTTC. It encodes CASSLEWREWENEQFF.

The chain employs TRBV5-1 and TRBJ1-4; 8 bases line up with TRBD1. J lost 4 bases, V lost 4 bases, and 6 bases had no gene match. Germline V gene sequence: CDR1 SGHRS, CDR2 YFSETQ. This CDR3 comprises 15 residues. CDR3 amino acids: CASSVLTGVNEKLFF. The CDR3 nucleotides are TGCGCCAGCAGCGTCCTGACAGGGGTTAATGAAAAACTGTTTTTT. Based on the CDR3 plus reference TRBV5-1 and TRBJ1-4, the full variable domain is KAGVTQTPRYLIKTRGQQVTLSCSPISGHRSVSWYQQTPGQGLQFLFEYFSETQRNKGNFPGRFSGRQFSNSRSEMNVSTLELGDSALYLCASSVLTGVNEKLFFGSGTQLSVL.

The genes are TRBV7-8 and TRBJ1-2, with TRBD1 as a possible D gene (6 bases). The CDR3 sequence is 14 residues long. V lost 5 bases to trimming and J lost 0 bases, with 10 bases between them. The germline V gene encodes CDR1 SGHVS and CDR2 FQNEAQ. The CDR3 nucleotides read TGTGCCAGCAGCCCCCGACAGGCTAACTATGGCTACACCTTC. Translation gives CASSPRQANYGYTF.

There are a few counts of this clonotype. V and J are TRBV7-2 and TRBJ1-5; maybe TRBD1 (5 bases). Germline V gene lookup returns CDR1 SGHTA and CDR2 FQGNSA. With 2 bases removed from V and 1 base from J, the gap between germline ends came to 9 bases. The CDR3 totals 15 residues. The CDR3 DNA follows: TGTGCCAGCAGCTTAACCAGGGACAGCAATCAGCCCCAGCATTTT. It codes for CASSLTRDSNQPQHF.

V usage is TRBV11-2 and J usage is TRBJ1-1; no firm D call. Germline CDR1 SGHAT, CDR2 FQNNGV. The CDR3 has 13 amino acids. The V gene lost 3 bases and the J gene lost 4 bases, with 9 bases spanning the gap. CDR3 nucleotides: TGTGCCAGCAGCTTGGAGATCGGCACTGAAGCTTTCTTT. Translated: CASSLEIGTEAFF.

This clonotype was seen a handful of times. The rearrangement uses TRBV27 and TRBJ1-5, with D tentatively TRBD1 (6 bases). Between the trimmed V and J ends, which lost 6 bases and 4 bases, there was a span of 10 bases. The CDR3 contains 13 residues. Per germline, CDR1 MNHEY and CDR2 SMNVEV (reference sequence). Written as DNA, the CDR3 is TGTGCCAGCAGGCAGGGGTTTAATCAGCCCCAGCATTTT. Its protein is CASRQGFNQPQHF.

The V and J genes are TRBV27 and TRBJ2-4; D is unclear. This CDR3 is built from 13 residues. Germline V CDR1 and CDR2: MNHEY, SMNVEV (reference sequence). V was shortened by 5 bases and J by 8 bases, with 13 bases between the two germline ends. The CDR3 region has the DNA TGTGCCAGCAGTCGAGGTTTTATGGACATTCAGTACTTC. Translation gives CASSRGFMDIQYF.

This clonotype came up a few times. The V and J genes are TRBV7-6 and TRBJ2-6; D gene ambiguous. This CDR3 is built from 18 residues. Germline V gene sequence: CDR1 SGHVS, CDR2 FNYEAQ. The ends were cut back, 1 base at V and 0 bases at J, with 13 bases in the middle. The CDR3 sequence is CASSLDPPSLSGANVLTF. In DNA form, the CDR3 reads TGTGCCAGCAGCTTAGACCCTCCCAGCCTCTCTGGGGCCAACGTCCTGACTTTC.

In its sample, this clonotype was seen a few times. Written as DNA, the CDR3 is TGTGCCAGCAGTTACTCGCCACAGACCTACGAGCAGTACTTC. Translation gives CASSYSPQTYEQYF. The V and J genes are TRBV6-2 or TRBV6-3 and TRBJ2-7; no definite D call. V lost 0 bases to trimming and J lost 2 bases, with 8 bases between them. Germline values: CDR1 MNHEY, CDR2 SVGEGT. This CDR3 comprises 14 residues.

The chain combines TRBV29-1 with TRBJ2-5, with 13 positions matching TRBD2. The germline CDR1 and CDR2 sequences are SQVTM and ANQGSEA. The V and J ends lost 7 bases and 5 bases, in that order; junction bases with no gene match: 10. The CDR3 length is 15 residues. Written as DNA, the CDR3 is TGCAGCGCTGGGACTAGCGGGGCCAGGGCGGAGACCCAGTACTTC. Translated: CSAGTSGARAETQYF.

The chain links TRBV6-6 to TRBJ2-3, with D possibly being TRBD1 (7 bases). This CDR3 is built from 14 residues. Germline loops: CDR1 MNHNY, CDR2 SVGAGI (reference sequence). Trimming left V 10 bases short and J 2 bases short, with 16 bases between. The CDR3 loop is CAIQGGPNTDTQYF. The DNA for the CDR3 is TGTGCCATCCAGGGGGGACCCAACACAGATACGCAGTATTTT.

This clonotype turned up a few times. The CDR3, as DNA: TGTGCCAGCAGTTACTCCCCCCAGGGGGTCAATCAGCCCCAGCATTTT. It codes for CASSYSPQGVNQPQHF. The chain combines TRBV6-6 with TRBJ1-5; 7 nucleotides match TRBD1. After removal of 0 bases from V and 3 bases from J, the junction contained 5 bases not matched to a gene. This CDR3 has 16 amino acids. The V gene's germline CDR1 is MNHNY and CDR2 SVGAGI (reference sequence).

CDR3 loop: CASSEVGGGTTDTQYF. The CDR3 DNA reads as TGTGCCAGCAGCGAAGTGGGCGGAGGGACCACAGATACGCAGTATTTT. The chain has TRBV7-3 and TRBJ2-3; D may be TRBD2 (6 bases). V was cut by 5 bases and J by 2 bases, with 17 bases left in between. CDR1 is SGHTA, CDR2 FQGTGA, per germline. The CDR3 spans 16 residues. Variable domain in full (rest from reference TRBV7-3 and TRBJ2-3): GAGVSQTPSNKVTEKGKYVELRCDPISGHTALYWYRQSLGQGPEFLIYFQGTGAADDSGLPNDRFFAVRPEGSVSTLKIQRTERGDSAVYLCASSEVGGGTTDTQYFGPGTRLTVL.

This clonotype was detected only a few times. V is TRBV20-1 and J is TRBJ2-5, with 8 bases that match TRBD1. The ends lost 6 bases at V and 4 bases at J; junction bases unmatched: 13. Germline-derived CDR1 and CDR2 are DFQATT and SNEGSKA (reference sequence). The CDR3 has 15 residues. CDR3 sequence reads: CSADTGTGSLETQYF. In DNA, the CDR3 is TGCAGTGCAGATACCGGGACAGGAAGCCTAGAGACCCAGTACTTC.

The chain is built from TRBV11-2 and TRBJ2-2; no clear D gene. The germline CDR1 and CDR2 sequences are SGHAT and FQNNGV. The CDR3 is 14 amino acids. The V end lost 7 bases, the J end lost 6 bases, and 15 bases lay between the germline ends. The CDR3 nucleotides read TGTGCCAGCAACTCCTACGAGGTTGCCGGGGAGCTGTTTTTT. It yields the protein CASNSYEVAGELFF.

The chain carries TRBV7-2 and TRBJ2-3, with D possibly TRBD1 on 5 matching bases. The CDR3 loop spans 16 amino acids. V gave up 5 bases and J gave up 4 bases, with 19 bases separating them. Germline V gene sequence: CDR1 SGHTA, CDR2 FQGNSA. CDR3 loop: CASSDNPPGNPDTQYF. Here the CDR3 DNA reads TGTGCCAGCAGCGATAACCCACCAGGGAATCCAGATACGCAGTATTTT.

The CDR3 bases are TGTGCCAGCAGATCCCCACTTCAGGGGTCTGAGGAGCTGTTTTTT. Its translation: CASRSPLQGSEELFF. The chain has TRBV28 and TRBJ2-2; TRBD1 is a possible D gene (6 bases). The CDR3 length is 15 residues. V lost 6 bases, J lost 10 bases, and 21 bases lay in between. From germline, CDR1 is MDHEN and CDR2 SYDVKM. The whole variable domain, remainder taken from reference TRBV28 and TRBJ2-2, is DVKVTQSSRYLVKRTGEKVFLECVQDMDHENMFWYRQDPGLGLRLIYFSYDVKMKEKGDIPEGYSVSREKKERFSLILESASTNQTSMYLCASRSPLQGSEELFFGEGSRLTVL.

The CDR3 coding sequence is TGCGCCAGCAGCCCCCACGGGAACACTGAAGCTTTCTTT. It encodes CASSPHGNTEAFF. This rearrangement joins TRBV5-1 to TRBJ1-1; D is unresolved. Trimming took 4 bases from V and 1 from J, leaving 8 bases between them. CDR3 length: 13 amino acids. Germline-derived CDR1 and CDR2 are SGHRS and YFSETQ. The full variable domain, completed using reference TRBV5-1 and TRBJ1-1, is KAGVTQTPRYLIKTRGQQVTLSCSPISGHRSVSWYQQTPGQGLQFLFEYFSETQRNKGNFPGRFSGRQFSNSRSEMNVSTLELGDSALYLCASSPHGNTEAFFGQGTRLTVV.

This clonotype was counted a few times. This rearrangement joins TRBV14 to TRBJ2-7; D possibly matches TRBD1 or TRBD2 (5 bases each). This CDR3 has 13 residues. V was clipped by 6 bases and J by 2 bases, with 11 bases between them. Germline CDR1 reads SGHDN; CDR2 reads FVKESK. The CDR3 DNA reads TGTGCCAGCAGAGGGCAGGGACCCTACGAGCAGTACTTC. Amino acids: CASRGQGPYEQYF. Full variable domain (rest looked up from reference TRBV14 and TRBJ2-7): EAGVTQFPSHSVIEKGQTVTLRCDPISGHDNLYWYRRVMGKEIKFLLHFVKESKQDESGMPNNRFLAERTGGTYSTLKVQPAELEDSGVYFCASRGQGPYEQYFGPGTRLTVT.

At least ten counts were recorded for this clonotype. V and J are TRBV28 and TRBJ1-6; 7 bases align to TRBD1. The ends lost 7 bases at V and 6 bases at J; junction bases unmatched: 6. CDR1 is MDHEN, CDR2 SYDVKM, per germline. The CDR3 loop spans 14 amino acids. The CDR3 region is CASTQTGSNSPLHF. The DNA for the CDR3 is TGTGCCAGCACCCAGACAGGGAGTAATTCACCCCTCCACTTT.

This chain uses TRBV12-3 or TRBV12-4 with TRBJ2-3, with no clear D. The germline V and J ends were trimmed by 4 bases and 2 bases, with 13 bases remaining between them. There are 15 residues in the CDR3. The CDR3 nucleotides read TGTGCCAGCAGTTGGCAGCGAACCCTCACAGATACGCAGTATTTT. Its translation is CASSWQRTLTDTQYF.

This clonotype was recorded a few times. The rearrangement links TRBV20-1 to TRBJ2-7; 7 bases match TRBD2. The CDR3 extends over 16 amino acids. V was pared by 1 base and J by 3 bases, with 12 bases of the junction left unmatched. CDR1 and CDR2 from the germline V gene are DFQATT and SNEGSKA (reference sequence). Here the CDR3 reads CSARGSPSGTNYEQYF. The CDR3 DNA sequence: TGCAGTGCTAGAGGCTCTCCATCCGGGACTAACTACGAGCAGTACTTC.